The T cell receptor (beta chain) under discussion was sequenced for a study of control samples from healthy donors and cancer patients. The data were produced by immunoSEQ multiplex PCR, yet TCRdb's version contains in-frame clones alone and is incomplete. The sample records around 130,000 clones, 70% to 90% being singletons. Trimming cost V 2 bases and J 6 bases, with 12 bases left between them. CDR3 length: 14 residues. CDR1 and CDR2 (germline): SGHKS, YYEKEE (reference sequence). The genes are TRBV5-5 and TRBJ1-5, with a weak D call TRBD1 (5 bases). This TCR was sampled from a man aged 45-65 years in good health. Material for sequencing was blood. CDR3 sequence (DNA): TGTGCCAGCAGCTTAGGGGCGAGCGGTCAGCCCCAGCATTTT. It translates to CASSLGASGQPQHF.